This TCR beta chain comes out of a study of patients and donors after allogeneic stem cell transplantation. TCRdb analysed the RT-PCR reads with MiXCR anew, one entry per CDR3 protein. The table has 410,000 or so distinct CDR3 sequences, more than 15% seen once. V dropped 1 base and J dropped 2; count of bases not matched to a gene: 11. The CDR3 has 18 amino acids. CDR1 is SGHAT, CDR2 FQNNGV, per germline. V usage is TRBV11-2 and J usage is TRBJ2-3, with 8 bases that match TRBD2. The sample consisted of blood, either unsorted or a sorted T cell fraction (not recorded which). The origin of this receptor is a human donor who was either an allogeneic HSCT recipient or a stem cell or donor lymphocyte infusion donor (not recorded which). It is not recorded whose cells these are; they may come from a transplant donor. CDR3 nucleotide sequence: TGTGCCAGCAGCTTAGGGGTGGGTAGCGGGGACCACACAGATACGCAGTATTTT. Translating gives CASSLGVGSGDHTDTQYF.